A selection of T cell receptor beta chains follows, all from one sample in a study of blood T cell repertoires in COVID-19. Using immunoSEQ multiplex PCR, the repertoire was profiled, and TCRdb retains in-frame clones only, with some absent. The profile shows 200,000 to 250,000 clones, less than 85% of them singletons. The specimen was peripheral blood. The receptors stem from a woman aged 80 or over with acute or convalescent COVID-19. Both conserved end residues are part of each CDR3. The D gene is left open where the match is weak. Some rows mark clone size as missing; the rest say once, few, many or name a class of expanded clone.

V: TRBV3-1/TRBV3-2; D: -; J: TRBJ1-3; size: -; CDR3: CASTNPGSGNTIYF; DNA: TGTGCCAGCACCAACCCAGGGTCTGGAAACACCATATATTTT
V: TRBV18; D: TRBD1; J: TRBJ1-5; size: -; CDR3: CASSPGQVNQPQHF; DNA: TGTGCCAGCTCACCGGGACAGGTCAATCAGCCCCAGCATTTT
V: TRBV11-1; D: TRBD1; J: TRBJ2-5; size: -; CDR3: CASSRDSQETQYF; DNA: TGTGCCAGCAGCCGGGACAGTCAAGAGACCCAGTACTTC
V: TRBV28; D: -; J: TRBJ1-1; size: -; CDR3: CASSLGGGAGTEAFF; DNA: TGTGCCAGCAGTTTAGGGGGAGGGGCCGGCACTGAAGCTTTCTTT
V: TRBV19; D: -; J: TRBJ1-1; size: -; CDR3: CASRGAADYTEAFF; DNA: TGTGCCTCCCGCGGGGCAGCCGACTACACTGAAGCTTTCTTT
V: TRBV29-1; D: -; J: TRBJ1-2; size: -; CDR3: CSVEGGGGYTF; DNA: TGCAGCGTTGAGGGAGGTGGTGGCTACACCTTC
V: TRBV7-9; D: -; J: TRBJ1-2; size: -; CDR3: CASSSQDRYTF; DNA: TGTGCCAGCAGCTCCCAGGATCGCTACACCTTC
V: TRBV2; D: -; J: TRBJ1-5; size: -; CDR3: CASSDRGYSNQPQHF; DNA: TGTGCCAGCAGTGATCGGGGGTATAGCAATCAGCCCCAGCATTTT
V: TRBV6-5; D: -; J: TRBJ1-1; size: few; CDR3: CASSLPGLPRFF; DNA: TGTGCCAGCAGTCTACCGGGACTACCAAGGTTCTTT
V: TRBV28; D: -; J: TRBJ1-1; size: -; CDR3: CASNQNTEAFF; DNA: TGTGCCAGCAATCAAAACACTGAAGCTTTCTTT
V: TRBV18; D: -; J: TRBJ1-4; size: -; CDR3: CASSPRGESEKLFF; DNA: TGTGCCAGCTCACCCAGGGGAGAAAGTGAAAAACTGTTTTTT
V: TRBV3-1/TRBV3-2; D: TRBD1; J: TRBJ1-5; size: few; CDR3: CASSLSGTDNQPQHF; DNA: TGTGCCAGCAGCCTATCCGGGACAGACAATCAGCCCCAGCATTTT
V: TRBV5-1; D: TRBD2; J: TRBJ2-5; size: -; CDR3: CASSWGLAGEIQETQYF; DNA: TGCGCCAGCAGCTGGGGACTAGCGGGGGAAATCCAAGAGACCCAGTACTTC
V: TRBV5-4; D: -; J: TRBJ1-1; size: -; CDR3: CASSSYNTEAFF; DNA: TGTGCCAGCAGCTCCTATAACACTGAAGCTTTCTTT
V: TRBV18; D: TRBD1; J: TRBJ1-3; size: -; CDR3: CASSPLTTGTVVGNTIYF; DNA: TGTGCCAGCTCACCACTTACTACCGGGACAGTTGTTGGAAACACCATATATTTT
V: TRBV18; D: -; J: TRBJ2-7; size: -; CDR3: CASSLQGYEQYF; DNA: TGTGCCAGCTCACTACAGGGTTACGAGCAGTACTTC
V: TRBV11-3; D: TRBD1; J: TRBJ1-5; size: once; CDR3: CASRLGQGINQPQHF; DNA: TGTGCCAGCAGACTGGGACAGGGGATCAATCAGCCCCAGCATTTT
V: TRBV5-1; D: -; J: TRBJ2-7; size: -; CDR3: CASSLDRAYEQYF; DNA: TGCGCCAGCAGCTTGGACCGGGCCTACGAGCAGTACTTC
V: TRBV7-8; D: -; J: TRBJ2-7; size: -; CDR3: CASSLGTVYEQYF; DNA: TGTGCCAGCAGCTTAGGGACAGTCTACGAGCAGTACTTC
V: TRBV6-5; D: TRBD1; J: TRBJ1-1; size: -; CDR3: CASSYSRTGGTEAFF; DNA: TGTGCCAGCAGTTACTCAAGGACAGGGGGCACTGAAGCTTTCTTT
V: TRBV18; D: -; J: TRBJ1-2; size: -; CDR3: CATGRGGEYGYTF; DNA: TGTGCCACCGGGCGGGGTGGTGAATATGGCTACACCTTC
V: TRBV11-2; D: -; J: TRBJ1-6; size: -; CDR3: CASGPRVDSPLHF; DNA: TGTGCCAGCGGCCCGAGGGTTGATTCACCCCTCCACTTT
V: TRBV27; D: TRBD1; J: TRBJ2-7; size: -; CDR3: CASRRTGAYEQYF; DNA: TGTGCCAGCAGACGGACAGGCGCCTACGAGCAGTACTTC
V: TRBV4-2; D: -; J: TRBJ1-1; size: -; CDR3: CASSQDRVSTEAFF; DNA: TGTGCCAGCAGCCAAGACAGGGTTTCCACTGAAGCTTTCTTT
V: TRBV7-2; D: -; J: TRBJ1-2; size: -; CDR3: CASSLGTVDGYTF; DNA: TGTGCCAGCAGCTTAGGGACAGTCGATGGCTACACCTTC
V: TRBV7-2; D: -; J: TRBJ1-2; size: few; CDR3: CASSLSQGGYGYTF; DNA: TGTGCCAGCAGCTTGTCGCAGGGTGGCTATGGCTACACCTTC
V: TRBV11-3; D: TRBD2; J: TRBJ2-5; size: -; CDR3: CASSLDRLAGEETQYF; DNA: TGTGCCAGCAGCTTAGATCGACTAGCGGGGGAAGAGACCCAGTACTTC
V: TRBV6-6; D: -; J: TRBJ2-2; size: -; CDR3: CASSSTGTTGELFF; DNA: TGTGCCAGCAGTTCTACAGGGACCACCGGGGAGCTGTTTTTT
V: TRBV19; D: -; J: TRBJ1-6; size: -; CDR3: CASRPSTQGNNSPLHF; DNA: TGTGCCAGTAGGCCAAGCACCCAGGGGAATAATTCACCCCTCCACTTT
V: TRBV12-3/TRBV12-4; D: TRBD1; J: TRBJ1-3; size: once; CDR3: CASSRQGSTIYF; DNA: TGTGCCAGCAGTCGACAGGGAAGCACCATATATTTT
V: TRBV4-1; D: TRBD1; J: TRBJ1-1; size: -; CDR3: CASSLGTGLDTEAFF; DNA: TGCGCCAGCAGCCTCGGGACAGGGTTGGACACTGAAGCTTTCTTT
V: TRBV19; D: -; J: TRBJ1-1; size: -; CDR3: CASMIRGGNTEAFF; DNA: TGTGCCAGTATGATTCGGGGAGGGAACACTGAAGCTTTCTTT
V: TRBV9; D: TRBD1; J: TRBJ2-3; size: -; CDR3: CASSATGGGVDTQYF; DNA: TGTGCCAGCAGCGCCACAGGGGGCGGAGTGGATACGCAGTATTTT
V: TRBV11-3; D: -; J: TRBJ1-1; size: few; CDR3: CASSPRLAMNTEAFF; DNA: TGTGCCAGCAGCCCCCGGCTAGCCATGAACACTGAAGCTTTCTTT
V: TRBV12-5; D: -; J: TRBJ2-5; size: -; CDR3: CASGLTVQETQYF; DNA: TGTGCTAGTGGTTTGACAGTCCAAGAGACCCAGTACTTC
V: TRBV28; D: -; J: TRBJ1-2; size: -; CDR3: CAYQRGRGYGYTF; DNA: TGTGCCTACCAGCGGGGCAGAGGCTATGGCTACACCTTC
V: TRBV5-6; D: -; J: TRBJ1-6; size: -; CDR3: CASSRGQLYNSPLHF; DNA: TGTGCCAGCAGCCGAGGGCAGCTTTATAATTCACCCCTCCACTTT
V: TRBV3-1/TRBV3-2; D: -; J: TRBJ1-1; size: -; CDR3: CASSQDRAGREAFF; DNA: TGTGCCAGCAGCCAAGATCGGGCGGGGCGAGAAGCTTTCTTT
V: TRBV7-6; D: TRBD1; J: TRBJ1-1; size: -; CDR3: CASSHLGGPNTEAFF; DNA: TGTGCCAGCAGCCACTTAGGGGGCCCGAACACTGAAGCTTTCTTT
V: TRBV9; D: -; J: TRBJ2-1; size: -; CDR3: CASSVGLGEQFF; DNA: TGTGCCAGCAGCGTAGGCCTCGGTGAGCAGTTCTTC
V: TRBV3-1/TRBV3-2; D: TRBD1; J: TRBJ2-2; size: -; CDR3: CASGDTGQINTGELFF; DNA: TGTGCCAGCGGGGACACGGGACAGATAAACACCGGGGAGCTGTTTTTT
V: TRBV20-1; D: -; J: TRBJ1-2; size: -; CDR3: CSAFQGNGYTF; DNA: TGCAGTGCTTTCCAGGGAAATGGCTACACCTTC
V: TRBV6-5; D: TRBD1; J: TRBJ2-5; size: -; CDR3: CASNGAGGKETQYF; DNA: TGTGCCAGCAACGGTGCAGGGGGAAAAGAGACCCAGTACTTC
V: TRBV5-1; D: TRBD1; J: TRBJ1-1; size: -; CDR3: CASSLDRGSEAFF; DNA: TGCGCCAGCAGCTTGGACAGGGGATCTGAAGCTTTCTTT
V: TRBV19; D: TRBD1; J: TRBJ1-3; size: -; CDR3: CASSAFLRDRGNTIYF; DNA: TGTGCCAGTAGCGCCTTCCTCCGGGACAGGGGAAACACCATATATTTT
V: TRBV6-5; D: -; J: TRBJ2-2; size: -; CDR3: CASKSTQGNTGELFF; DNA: TGTGCCAGCAAATCTACCCAGGGGAACACCGGGGAGCTGTTTTTT
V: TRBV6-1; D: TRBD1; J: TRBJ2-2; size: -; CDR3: CASSNRGNTGELFF; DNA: TGTGCCAGCAGTAACAGGGGTAACACCGGGGAGCTGTTTTTT
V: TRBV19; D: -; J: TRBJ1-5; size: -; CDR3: CASSSPGQINQPQHF; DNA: TGTGCCAGTAGTTCTCCAGGACAGATTAATCAGCCCCAGCATTTT
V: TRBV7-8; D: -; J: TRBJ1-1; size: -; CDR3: CASSLVRAENTEAFF; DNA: TGTGCCAGCAGCTTAGTCAGGGCAGAGAACACTGAAGCTTTCTTT
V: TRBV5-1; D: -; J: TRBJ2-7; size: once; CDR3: CASSPGDSVPHEQYF; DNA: TGCGCCAGCAGCCCGGGGGACAGCGTCCCCCACGAGCAGTACTTC
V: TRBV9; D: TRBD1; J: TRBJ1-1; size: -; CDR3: CASSVQGAMNTEAFF; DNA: TGTGCCAGCAGCGTACAGGGGGCGATGAACACTGAAGCTTTCTTT